These 5 T cell receptor beta chains came from one sample sequenced in a study of blood T cell repertoires in COVID-19. TCRdb's copy holds only in-frame clones and misses some; the assay was immunoSEQ multiplex PCR. This table has around 150,000 clones, approximately 95% appearing once. Sequencing was done on a sample of peripheral blood. These receptors were obtained from a woman in her fifties or sixties with COVID-19, enrolled during active disease.

This sequence joins TRBV30 and TRBJ1-3, with D uncertain. With 0 bases removed from V and 4 bases from J, the gap between germline ends came to 19 bases. The germline V gene has CDR1 GTSNPN and CDR2 SVGIG (reference sequence). The CDR3 runs to 17 residues. CDR3 nucleotide sequence: TGTGCCTGGAGTGTACTGGCCCCCCGGGTTCAGGGAAACACCATATATTTT. Translated, it gives CAWSVLAPRVQGNTIYF.

The chain links TRBV19 to TRBJ1-5, with D possibly TRBD1 on 5 matching bases. Between the trimmed V and J ends, which lost 7 bases and 3 bases, there was a span of 19 bases. This CDR3 region has 16 residues. CDR1 LNHDA and CDR2 SQIVND come from the germline V gene (reference sequence). CDR3 DNA sequence: TGTGCCAGTACCGAAAGGCTTGTCAGGGTCAATCAGCCCCAGCATTTT. Residues: CASTERLVRVNQPQHF.

The chain couples TRBV2 to TRBJ1-6; TRBD1 matches at 9 bases. Trimming at V came to 7 bases and at J to 8 bases, leaving 6 bases not matched to a gene. This CDR3 spans 14 amino acids. Germline CDR1 SNHLY, CDR2 FYNNEI. CDR3 sequence reads: CASTRDRVDSPLHF. CDR3 nucleotide sequence: TGTGCCAGCACGAGGGACAGGGTGGATTCACCCCTCCACTTT.

The J gene is TRBJ2-5, the V gene TRBV19, with 8 bases identical to TRBD2. V was pared by 0 bases and J by 2 bases, with 8 bases of the junction left unmatched. Looked up from germline, CDR1 is LNHDA and CDR2 is SQIVND (reference sequence). The CDR3 runs to 17 residues. The CDR3 reads CASSIDHRGGAQETQYF. The CDR3 region has the DNA TGTGCCAGTAGTATAGATCATCGGGGGGGGGCACAAGAGACCCAGTACTTC.

The genes are TRBV6-5 and TRBJ1-2; perhaps TRBD1 as D (5 bases). V was pared by 2 bases and J by 8 bases, with 12 bases between. The germline gives CDR1 MNHEY, CDR2 SVGAGI. There are 13 residues in the CDR3. As DNA, the CDR3 is TGTGCCAGCAGTTACAGCAGGGCCTGGGGCTACACCTTC. As protein: CASSYSRAWGYTF.